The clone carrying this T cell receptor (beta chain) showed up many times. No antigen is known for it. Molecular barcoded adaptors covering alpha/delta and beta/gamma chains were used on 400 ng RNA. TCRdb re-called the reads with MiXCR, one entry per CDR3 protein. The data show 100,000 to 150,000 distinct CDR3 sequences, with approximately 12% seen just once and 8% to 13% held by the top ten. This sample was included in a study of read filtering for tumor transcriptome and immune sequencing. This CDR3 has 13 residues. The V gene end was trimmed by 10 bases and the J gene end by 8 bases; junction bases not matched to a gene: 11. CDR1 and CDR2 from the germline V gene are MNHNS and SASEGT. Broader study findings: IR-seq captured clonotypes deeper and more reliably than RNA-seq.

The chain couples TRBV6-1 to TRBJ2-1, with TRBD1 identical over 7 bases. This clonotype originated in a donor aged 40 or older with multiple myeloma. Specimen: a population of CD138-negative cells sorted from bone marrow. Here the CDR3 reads CAITRDRDHEQFF. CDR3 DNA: TGTGCCATTACAAGAGACAGGGACCATGAGCAGTTCTTC.